The rows below give T cell receptor beta chains drawn from one sample of a study of human T cells and chemical hapten exposure. TCRdb used MiXCR to reprocess the RACE reads, holding one entry per CDR3 protein. The repertoire holds around 150,000 distinct CDR3 sequences, with around 15% as singletons. The specimen comprised whole blood, sampled in connection with sensitization to the hapten diphenylcyclopropenone (DPC). The receptors were sampled from a woman aged 30 to 39 with alopecia areata. Some clones in this sample may be carry-over from other donors' samples. CDR3s include the opening cysteine and the closing phenylalanine or tryptophan. D genes are given only for firm matches. Clone size is shown for a subset of rows, as once, few, many or a class of expanded clone.

clone_size: -; v_call: TRBV12-3/TRBV12-4; j_call: TRBJ2-2; d_call: TRBD1; cdr3_nt: TGTGCCAGCAGCCGGGACAGGGCCCGGGCCGGGGAGCTGTTTTTT; cdr3_aa: CASSRDRARAGELFF
clone_size: -; v_call: TRBV30; j_call: TRBJ2-7; d_call: -; cdr3_nt: TGTGCCTGGAGTGTAGAGGGTGGCGAGCAGTACTTC; cdr3_aa: CAWSVEGGEQYF
clone_size: -; v_call: TRBV18; j_call: TRBJ1-2; d_call: TRBD1; cdr3_nt: TGTGCCAGCTCACCGGGACAGGGAGGTAACTATGGCTACACCTTC; cdr3_aa: CASSPGQGGNYGYTF
clone_size: many; v_call: TRBV11-2; j_call: TRBJ1-1; d_call: -; cdr3_nt: TGTGCCAGCAGCTGGCGGTTGGCAATGAACACTGAAGCTTTCTTT; cdr3_aa: CASSWRLAMNTEAFF
clone_size: -; v_call: TRBV28; j_call: TRBJ2-2; d_call: TRBD2; cdr3_nt: TGTGCCAGCAGTTTTAGCGGGAGCTCGGACACCGGGGAGCTGTTTTTT; cdr3_aa: CASSFSGSSDTGELFF
clone_size: -; v_call: TRBV18; j_call: TRBJ2-1; d_call: -; cdr3_nt: TGTGCCAGCTCCCCCTGGGTCATAAAGAAGCTCAATGAGCAGTTCTTC; cdr3_aa: CASSPWVIKKLNEQFF
clone_size: few; v_call: TRBV20-1; j_call: TRBJ2-3; d_call: -; cdr3_nt: TGCAGTGCCCCCACGCAGGGCACAGATACGCAGTATTTT; cdr3_aa: CSAPTQGTDTQYF
clone_size: -; v_call: TRBV28; j_call: TRBJ2-4; d_call: TRBD2; cdr3_nt: TGTGCCAGCAGCCTTAGCGGGTCCGCCAAAAACATTCAGTACTTC; cdr3_aa: CASSLSGSAKNIQYF
clone_size: -; v_call: TRBV6-1; j_call: TRBJ2-2; d_call: -; cdr3_nt: TGTGCCAGCAGTCCCCTATCCGGAGCGTCGAACACCGGGGAGCTGTTTTTT; cdr3_aa: CASSPLSGASNTGELFF
clone_size: few; v_call: TRBV5-4; j_call: TRBJ2-3; d_call: -; cdr3_nt: TGTGCCAGCAGCGCGGAGGCGGGACAGAGGAGGGATACGCAGTATTTT; cdr3_aa: CASSAEAGQRRDTQYF
clone_size: few; v_call: TRBV4-3; j_call: TRBJ1-2; d_call: -; cdr3_nt: TGCGCCAGCAGCCGAACCCCCGGGACGGCGTATGGCTACACCTTC; cdr3_aa: CASSRTPGTAYGYTF
clone_size: few; v_call: TRBV7-9; j_call: TRBJ2-1; d_call: TRBD2; cdr3_nt: TGTGCCAGCAGCTTGGGACTAGCGGGGGGTTATGAGCAGTTCTTC; cdr3_aa: CASSLGLAGGYEQFF
clone_size: few; v_call: TRBV6-5; j_call: TRBJ1-1; d_call: TRBD1; cdr3_nt: TGTGCCAGCAGTGCTGACAGGGGCGCTGAAGCTTTCTTT; cdr3_aa: CASSADRGAEAFF
clone_size: -; v_call: TRBV11-3; j_call: TRBJ2-3; d_call: TRBD2; cdr3_nt: TGTGCCAGCAGCCTACTCCCCGGACTAGCGATTACAGATACGCAGTATTTT; cdr3_aa: CASSLLPGLAITDTQYF
clone_size: -; v_call: TRBV20-1; j_call: TRBJ1-1; d_call: TRBD1; cdr3_nt: TGCAGTGCTAGATCGCGGGACAGGGGGGGAACTGAAGCTTTCTTT; cdr3_aa: CSARSRDRGGTEAFF
clone_size: many; v_call: TRBV5-1; j_call: TRBJ2-7; d_call: -; cdr3_nt: TGCGCCAGCAGCCCACTTCCTCCACCTTTGGCGAGGAGGTTCACCTACGAGCAGTACTTC; cdr3_aa: CASSPLPPPLARRFTYEQYF
clone_size: few; v_call: TRBV9; j_call: TRBJ2-5; d_call: -; cdr3_nt: TGTGCCAGCAGCGTGTCTACCACCTCCATCCAAGAGACCCAGTACTTC; cdr3_aa: CASSVSTTSIQETQYF
clone_size: few; v_call: TRBV20-1; j_call: TRBJ2-7; d_call: TRBD1; cdr3_nt: TGCAGTGCTCGGACAGGGGTGACCCCCGAGCAGTACTTC; cdr3_aa: CSARTGVTPEQYF
clone_size: -; v_call: TRBV5-4; j_call: TRBJ2-1; d_call: TRBD1; cdr3_nt: TGTGCCAGCAGCCATGGACAGGTCCACCTCACTTACAATGAGCAGTTCTTC; cdr3_aa: CASSHGQVHLTYNEQFF
clone_size: few; v_call: TRBV28; j_call: TRBJ2-7; d_call: -; cdr3_nt: TGTGCCAGCAGTCCCGACAGAGGCTCCTACGAGCAGTACTTC; cdr3_aa: CASSPDRGSYEQYF
clone_size: few; v_call: TRBV6-5; j_call: TRBJ2-1; d_call: -; cdr3_nt: TGTGCCAGCAGTTACTCCAGGAGCTCCTACAATGAGCAGTTCTTC; cdr3_aa: CASSYSRSSYNEQFF
clone_size: -; v_call: TRBV11-2; j_call: TRBJ2-1; d_call: -; cdr3_nt: TGTGCCAGCAGCTCCATGACTATTTACTATGAGCAGTTCTTC; cdr3_aa: CASSSMTIYYEQFF
clone_size: many; v_call: TRBV6-5; j_call: TRBJ1-3; d_call: -; cdr3_nt: TGTGCCAGCAGTTACGCGGACAGCCCGCCTGGAAACACCATATATTTT; cdr3_aa: CASSYADSPPGNTIYF
clone_size: -; v_call: TRBV7-2; j_call: TRBJ1-2; d_call: -; cdr3_nt: TGTGCCAGCAGCCCTCGACCGTCGAACTATGGCTACACCTTC; cdr3_aa: CASSPRPSNYGYTF
clone_size: many; v_call: TRBV9; j_call: TRBJ1-2; d_call: -; cdr3_nt: TGTGCCAGCAGCGTAAGAACAGATTACAACTATGGCTACACCTTC; cdr3_aa: CASSVRTDYNYGYTF
clone_size: few; v_call: TRBV11-3; j_call: TRBJ2-3; d_call: -; cdr3_nt: TGTGCCAGCAGCTTAGTATCCCAGCGGACCACAGATACGCAGTATTTT; cdr3_aa: CASSLVSQRTTDTQYF
clone_size: -; v_call: TRBV29-1; j_call: TRBJ1-4; d_call: TRBD1; cdr3_nt: TGCAGCGTTGGGGACAGGGGGAATGAAAAACTGTTTTTT; cdr3_aa: CSVGDRGNEKLFF
clone_size: -; v_call: TRBV28; j_call: TRBJ2-7; d_call: -; cdr3_nt: TGTGCCAGTCGTATATTGAACGAGCAGTACTTC; cdr3_aa: CASRILNEQYF